At least ten counts were recorded for the clone carrying this T cell receptor beta chain. The data belong to a study of T cells after yellow fever vaccination. Study-level background: Preparation used SMART-Seq v4 Ultra Low Input for the low-cell-number fractions.

TCRdb re-analysed the 5' RACE reads in MiXCR, keeping a single row per CDR3 protein. The profile shows 60,000 to 85,000 distinct CDR3 sequences, approximately 7% of them singletons. The origin of this receptor is a man aged 18 to 35 who received the YFV17D yellow fever vaccine. The sample consisted of CD8+ T cells sorted from PBMCs, taken 5 days after the first yellow fever vaccination.

CDR3 protein: CASSQGGNQPQHF. The CDR3 DNA reads TGTGCCAGCAGCCAAGGGGGGAATCAGCCCCAGCATTTT. The gene calls are TRBV4-2 and TRBJ1-5, with a weak D call TRBD1 (5 bases). This CDR3 contains 13 residues. V lost 1 base, J lost 4 bases, and 5 bases lay in between. CDR1 and CDR2 from the germline V gene are LGHNA and YNFKEQ.